This TCR beta chain comes out of a study of cytomegalovirus exposure and HLA in healthy donors. Study observations and caveats: Across donors, presence/absence analyses took sequencing depth to be roughly uniform.

Amplification used 60 Vbeta primers and 13 Jbeta primers. Some clones are missing from TCRdb's copy, which holds only in-frame ones; the method was immunoSEQ multiplex PCR. The sample comprises 85,000 to 100,000 clones, about 77% of which are singletons, and around 5% rests with the top ten. This clone was picked up a small number of times. The antigen is not known. The germline gives CDR1 MNHNS, CDR2 SASEGT. This CDR3 is built from 13 residues. Losses at the gene ends were 4 bases for V and 6 bases for J; bases not matched to a gene: 5. The sequencing sample was made of PBMCs. The J gene is TRBJ2-7, the V gene TRBV6-1, with 8 bases that match TRBD1. This sequence originates from a woman in her thirties or forties in good health and CMV-seronegative. CDR3 sequence (DNA): TGTGCCAGCAGTGGCCCCACAGGGGGCGAGCAGTACTTC. The encoded protein is CASSGPTGGEQYF.